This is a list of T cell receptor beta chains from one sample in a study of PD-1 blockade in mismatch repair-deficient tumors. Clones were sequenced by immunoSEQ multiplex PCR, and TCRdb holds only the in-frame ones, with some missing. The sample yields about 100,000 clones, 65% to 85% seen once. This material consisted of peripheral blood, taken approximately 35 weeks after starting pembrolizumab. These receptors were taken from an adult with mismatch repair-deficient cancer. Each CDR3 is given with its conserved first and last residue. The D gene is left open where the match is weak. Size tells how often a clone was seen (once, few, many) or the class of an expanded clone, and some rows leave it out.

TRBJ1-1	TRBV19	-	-	CASSKGPHTGLNTEAFF	TGTGCCAGTAGTAAGGGGCCTCACACAGGGTTGAACACTGAAGCTTTCTTT
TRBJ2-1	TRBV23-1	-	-	CASSHTPDRSYNEQFF	TGCGCCAGCAGTCATACTCCGGACAGATCCTACAATGAGCAGTTCTTC
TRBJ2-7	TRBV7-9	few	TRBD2	CASSSLGGSHEQYF	TGTGCCAGCAGCTCTCTGGGAGGGTCCCACGAGCAGTACTTC
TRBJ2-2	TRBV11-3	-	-	CASSLDRRVGAGELFF	TGTGCCAGCAGCTTAGATCGTCGGGTCGGAGCCGGGGAGCTGTTTTTT
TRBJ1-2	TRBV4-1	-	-	CASSQGGAVYGYTF	TGCGCCAGCAGCCAAGGGGGGGCGGTCTATGGCTACACCTTC
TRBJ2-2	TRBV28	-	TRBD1	CASSLGGQPNTGELFF	TGTGCCAGCAGTTTAGGGGGACAGCCGAACACCGGGGAGCTGTTTTTT
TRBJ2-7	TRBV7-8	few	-	CASGSPHEQYF	TGTGCCAGCGGATCACCACACGAGCAGTACTTC
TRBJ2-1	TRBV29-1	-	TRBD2	CSVKTSGSGFEQFF	TGCAGCGTCAAGACTAGCGGGAGTGGGTTTGAGCAGTTCTTC
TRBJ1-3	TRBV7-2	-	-	CASSSGPGNTIYF	TGTGCCAGCAGCTCGGGCCCGGGAAACACCATATATTTT
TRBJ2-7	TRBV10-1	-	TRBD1	CASWTGTGTLEQYF	TGCGCCAGTTGGACCGGGACAGGGACTCTCGAGCAGTACTTC
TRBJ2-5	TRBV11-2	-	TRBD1	CASSRDRAETQYF	TGTGCCAGCAGCCGGGACAGGGCGGAGACCCAGTACTTC
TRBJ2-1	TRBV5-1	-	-	CASSLMVGASYNEQFF	TGCGCCAGCAGCTTGATGGTGGGAGCCTCCTACAATGAGCAGTTCTTC
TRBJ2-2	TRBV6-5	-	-	CASSLNRDRLELFF	TGTGCCAGCAGTCTGAACCGGGACCGACTAGAGCTGTTTTTT
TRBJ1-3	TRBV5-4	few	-	CASSLSEAGNTIYF	TGTGCCAGCAGCTTGTCGGAGGCTGGAAACACCATATATTTT
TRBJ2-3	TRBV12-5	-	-	CASGLDRDITDTQYF	TGTGCTAGTGGTCTCGACCGGGACATCACAGATACGCAGTATTTT
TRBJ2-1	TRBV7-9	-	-	CASSPQEGLWFF	TGTGCCAGCAGCCCTCAGGAGGGCTTGTGGTTCTTC
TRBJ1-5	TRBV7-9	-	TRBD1	CASRQGPNQPQHF	TGTGCCAGCAGACAGGGGCCCAATCAGCCCCAGCATTTT
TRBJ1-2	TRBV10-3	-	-	CAISARDNYGYTF	TGTGCCATCAGTGCCAGGGATAACTATGGCTACACCTTC
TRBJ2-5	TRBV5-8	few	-	CASSLWLAEKETQYF	TGTGCCAGCAGCTTGTGGCTAGCAGAAAAAGAGACCCAGTACTTC
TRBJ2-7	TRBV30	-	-	CAWRRDRSYEQYF	TGTGCCTGGAGGCGGGACAGATCCTACGAGCAGTACTTC
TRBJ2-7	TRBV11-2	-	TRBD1	CASSRTGFKQYF	TGTGCCAGCAGCCGGACAGGTTTCAAGCAGTACTTC
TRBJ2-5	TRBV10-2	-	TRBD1	CASSKDRGPEETQYF	TGCGCCAGCAGTAAGGACAGGGGGCCAGAGGAGACCCAGTACTTC
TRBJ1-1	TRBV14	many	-	CASSQDVRGTEAFF	TGTGCCAGCAGCCAAGATGTAAGAGGGACAGAAGCTTTCTTT
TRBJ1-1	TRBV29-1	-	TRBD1	CSVVQGANTEAFF	TGCAGCGTTGTTCAGGGGGCGAACACTGAAGCTTTCTTT
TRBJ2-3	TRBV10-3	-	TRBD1	CAISVRGPPEDTQYF	TGTGCCATCAGTGTGAGGGGGCCTCCGGAAGATACGCAGTATTTT
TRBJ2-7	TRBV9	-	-	CASSVEGGPTYEQYF	TGTGCCAGCAGCGTAGAGGGCGGCCCCACCTACGAGCAGTACTTC
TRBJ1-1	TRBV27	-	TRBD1	CASSFGQGNTEAFF	TGTGCCAGCAGTTTTGGACAGGGGAACACTGAAGCTTTCTTT
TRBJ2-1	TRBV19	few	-	CASSFQINEQFF	TGTGCCAGTAGTTTTCAGATTAATGAGCAGTTCTTC
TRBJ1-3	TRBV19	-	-	CASSISWSSGNTIYF	TGTGCCAGTAGTATTTCTTGGAGCTCTGGAAACACCATATATTTT
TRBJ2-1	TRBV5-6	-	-	CASSSKKGLSSYNEQFF	TGTGCCAGCAGCTCCAAGAAGGGACTTAGCTCCTACAATGAGCAGTTCTTC
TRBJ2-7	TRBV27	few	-	CASSLADTYEQYF	TGTGCCAGCAGTTTGGCAGATACCTACGAGCAGTACTTC
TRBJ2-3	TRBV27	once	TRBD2	CASSRLAGGPGDTQYF	TGTGCCAGCAGCCGACTAGCGGGAGGGCCGGGGGATACGCAGTATTTT
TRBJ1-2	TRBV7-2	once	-	CASSSAGAYGYTF	TGTGCCAGCAGCTCGGCGGGGGCCTATGGCTACACCTTC
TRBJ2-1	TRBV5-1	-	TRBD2	CASSFLPLAGGGNEQFF	TGCGCCAGCAGCTTTCTCCCACTCGCGGGAGGGGGGAATGAGCAGTTCTTC
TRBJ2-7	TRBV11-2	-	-	CASSLDAAYEQYF	TGTGCCAGCAGCTTAGATGCAGCCTACGAGCAGTACTTC
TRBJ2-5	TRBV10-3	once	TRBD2	CAISTSGGQETQYF	TGTGCCATCAGCACTAGCGGGGGGCAAGAGACCCAGTACTTC
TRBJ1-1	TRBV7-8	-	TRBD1	CASKGTGGKSEAFF	TGTGCCAGCAAAGGGACAGGGGGCAAGTCTGAAGCTTTCTTT
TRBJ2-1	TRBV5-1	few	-	CASSLGAGKLGNEQFF	TGCGCCAGCAGCTTGGGGGCGGGGAAGTTAGGGAATGAGCAGTTCTTC
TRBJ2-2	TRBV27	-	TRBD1	CASRRTGANTGELFF	TGTGCCAGCAGACGGACAGGGGCGAACACCGGGGAGCTGTTTTTT
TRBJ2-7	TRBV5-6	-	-	CASSLGDFLYEQYF	TGTGCCAGCAGCTTGGGGGACTTTTTATACGAGCAGTACTTC
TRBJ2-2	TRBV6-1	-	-	CASSVLAQNTGELFF	TGTGCCAGCAGTGTTCTAGCGCAGAACACCGGGGAGCTGTTTTTT
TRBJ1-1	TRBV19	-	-	CASSMGRGLAEAFF	TGTGCCAGTAGTATGGGTCGAGGGTTGGCTGAAGCTTTCTTT
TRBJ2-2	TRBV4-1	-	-	CASSQKKMNTGELFF	TGCGCCAGCAGCCAGAAGAAAATGAACACCGGGGAGCTGTTTTTT
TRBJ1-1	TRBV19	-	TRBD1	CASSPWTGGTEAFF	TGTGCCAGTAGTCCCTGGACAGGGGGCACTGAAGCTTTCTTT
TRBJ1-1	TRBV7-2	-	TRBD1	CASSSRTGMDTEAFF	TGTGCCAGCAGCTCCCGGACAGGGATGGATACTGAAGCTTTCTTT
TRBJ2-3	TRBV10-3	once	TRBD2	CAIKTSGRGTDTQYF	TGTGCCATCAAAACGAGCGGGAGGGGCACAGATACGCAGTATTTT